This T cell receptor (beta chain) was captured by sequencing in a study of CXCR3-negative and CXCR3-positive naive CD8 T cells. Whole-study findings and limits: Comparably high diversity was seen in both naive subsets, and much lower diversity in memory CD8+ cells. Naive cells used TRBV-TRBJ genes in much the same way whether CXCR3-negative or CXCR3-positive; memory cells did not. Naive subsets expressed similar surface CD5; TRB CDR3 features served to infer TCR strength.

The study made its TRB cDNA libraries by 5' RACE, adding UMI labels. TCRdb processed the 5' RACE reads again and assigns one entry to each CDR3 protein, with no DNA. The table for this sample gives about 40,000 distinct CDR3 sequences. Note on this clonotype: Its antigen is undetermined.

The germline V gene encodes CDR1 MNHEY and CDR2 SVGAGI. This CDR3 has 13 residues. Triplicate sorts of some 300,000 cells per CD8+ subset. This TCR derives from a human donor in good health. Some clones in this sample may be carry-over from other donors' samples. Sequenced: memory CD8+ T cells from blood. This sequence joins TRBV6-5 and TRBJ2-7; TCRdb reports TRBD1, a call that lacks DNA to check it against. The CDR3 is CASSYLDRGEQYF.